These 17 T cell receptor beta chains came from one sample sequenced in a study of shared clonotypes between healthy human individuals. Libraries were prepared by immunoSEQ multiplex PCR; TCRdb keeps only in-frame clonotypes and omits some of them. The data show roughly 500,000 clones, with 60% to 85% seen just once and approximately 12% held by the top ten. Sequenced input: PBMCs. The receptors derive from a middle-aged woman in good health. Some clones in this sample may be carry-over from other donors' samples.

The chain couples TRBV29-1 to TRBJ2-5, with 8 bases matching TRBD1. The end of the DNA is better explained by TRBJ2-7, so the J call may be wrong. This CDR3 region has 12 residues. Germline V lookup: CDR1 SQVTM, CDR2 ANQGSEA. The CDR3 is CSVGQGSGEQYF. In DNA form, the CDR3 reads TGCAGCGTCGGACAGGGATCGGGCGAGCAGTACTTC.

This clone showed up just a few times. The sample carries other DNA sequences with the same CDR3. The chain combines TRBV7-3 with TRBJ1-2; D is uncertain. This CDR3 is built from 14 residues. The germline CDR1 and CDR2 sequences are SGHTA and FQGTGA. Trimming pared 3 bases from V and 1 base from J, leaving 9 bases between. The CDR3 here is CASSFGGSNYGYTF. The CDR3, as DNA: TGTGCCAGCAGCTTCGGAGGGAGTAACTATGGCTACACCTTC.

Of note for this clone: The identical CDR3 is also encoded by other nucleotide sequences in the sample. The V and J genes are TRBV7-8 and TRBJ2-2; no clear D gene. V lost 1 base, J lost 4 bases, and 13 bases lay in between. There are 16 residues in the CDR3. In germline, CDR1 is SGHVS, CDR2 FQNEAQ. CDR3 in amino acids: CASSLGVGKGTGELFF. CDR3 nucleotide sequence: TGTGCCAGCAGCTTAGGAGTGGGGAAGGGCACCGGGGAGCTGTTTTTT.

The chain links TRBV5-6 to TRBJ2-7, with a possible D match to TRBD1 (5 bases). CDR1 and CDR2 (germline): SGHDT, YYEEEE. The germline V and J ends were trimmed by 0 bases and 2 bases, with 9 bases remaining between them. The CDR3 contains 14 residues. In DNA form, the CDR3 reads TGTGCCAGCAGCTTGGGGGGCAGTACCTACGAGCAGTACTTC. It translates to CASSLGGSTYEQYF.

This clone was recorded a few times. This rearrangement joins TRBV9 to TRBJ2-3; tentatively, D is TRBD2 (7 bases). Trimming stripped 0 bases from V and 4 bases from J, with 12 bases between. The germline CDR1 and CDR2 sequences are SGDLS and YYNGEE. CDR3 size: 15 residues. DNA for the CDR3: TGTGCCAGCAGCGTAGATTGGGAGGGGGCAGATACGCAGTATTTT. This gives the protein CASSVDWEGADTQYF.

The chain combines TRBV15 with TRBJ2-7; D may match TRBD1 or TRBD2 (7 bases each). CDR3 size: 16 residues. In germline, CDR1 is LNHNV, CDR2 YYDKDF (reference sequence). V was shortened by 4 bases and J by 2 bases, with 18 bases between the two germline ends. The CDR3 sequence is CATSKGGDSGTYEQYF. CDR3 in DNA: TGTGCCACCAGCAAGGGGGGGGACAGTGGGACCTACGAGCAGTACTTC.

The rearrangement joins TRBV2 to TRBJ2-3; D gene uncertain. This CDR3 spans 11 amino acids. The germline gives CDR1 SNHLY, CDR2 FYNNEI. Trimming stripped 8 bases from V and 2 bases from J, with 5 bases between. CDR3 amino acids: CASRVTDTQYF. The CDR3 DNA is TGTGCCAGCCGAGTCACAGATACGCAGTATTTT.

The V call is TRBV6-6, the J call TRBJ2-7; 9 positions agree with TRBD1. From germline, CDR1 is MNHNY and CDR2 SVGAGI (reference sequence). CDR3 length equals 14 residues. V lost 6 bases and J lost 3; bases outside the gene matches: 6. The CDR3 DNA sequence: TGTGCCAGCAGCAACCCGGGACAGGGCTACGAGCAGTACTTC. Its translation is CASSNPGQGYEQYF.

The chain uses TRBV29-1 and TRBJ2-2; D may be TRBD1 or TRBD2 (5 bases each). Trimming took off 2 bases at V and 6 bases at J, with 7 bases between the two ends. Per the germline V gene, CDR1 is SQVTM and CDR2 is ANQGSEA. The CDR3 is 12 amino acids. Here the CDR3 reads CSVELGAGELFF. CDR3 nucleotide sequence: TGCAGCGTTGAACTGGGGGCCGGGGAGCTGTTTTTT.

A few counts support this clone. CDR3 sequence reads: CASSFFGQTSSYEQYF. CDR3 DNA sequence: TGTGCCAGCAGCTTTTTTGGACAGACGAGCTCCTACGAGCAGTACTTC. The chain carries TRBV11-2 and TRBJ2-5; TRBD1 might be the D (6 bases). The last part of the DNA fits TRBJ2-7 better; the J call may be wrong. The CDR3 runs 16 residues. From germline, CDR1 is SGHAT and CDR2 FQNNGV.

With regard to this clone: A read error likely explains this, since a far larger clone differs by one base. The same CDR3 arises from other DNA sequences in this sample as well. The chain joins TRBV28 to TRBJ2-5, with D uncertain. The CDR3 is 14 residues long. V lost 4 bases and J 4 bases, leaving 13 bases between the germline ends. CDR1 and CDR2 (germline): MDHEN, SYDVKM. CDR3 DNA: TGTGCCAGCAGTTCACGAGACGAAGGAGAGACCCAGTACTTC. Residues: CASSSRDEGETQYF.

In DNA form, the CDR3 reads TGCGCCAGCAGCTCGGAAGCCGGGACAGGGGCGAACACTGAAGCTTTCTTT. This gives the protein CASSSEAGTGANTEAFF. The chain employs TRBV5-1 and TRBJ1-1, with 10 nucleotides matching TRBD1. The J segment lost 1 base and the V segment lost 3 bases, leaving 9 bases of the junction unmatched. CDR3 length: 17 residues. In germline, CDR1 is SGHRS, CDR2 YFSETQ.

The rearrangement joins TRBV28 to TRBJ1-5; maybe TRBD1 (5 bases). The CDR3 contains 14 residues. Germline CDR1 reads MDHEN; CDR2 reads SYDVKM. The V end was cut by 7 bases, the J end by 5 bases, with 15 bases between. The CDR3, as DNA: TGTGCCAGCAAGGACACCCGATCGGATCAGCCCCAGCATTTT. Translated, it gives CASKDTRSDQPQHF. Together with reference TRBV28 and TRBJ1-5, the CDR3 gives the full variable domain: DVKVTQSSRYLVKRTGEKVFLECVQDMDHENMFWYRQDPGLGLRLIYFSYDVKMKEKGDIPEGYSVSREKKERFSLILESASTNQTSMYLCASKDTRSDQPQHFGDGTRLSIL.

The chain combines TRBV5-1 with TRBJ2-1; 8 nucleotides match TRBD1. The CDR3 extends over 14 amino acids. The V and J ends lost 7 bases and 5 bases, in that order; junction bases with no gene match: 8. The germline V gene has CDR1 SGHRS and CDR2 YFSETQ. CDR3 amino acids: CASSQDRVDNEQFF. The CDR3 nucleotides read TGCGCCAGCTCTCAGGACAGGGTAGACAATGAGCAGTTCTTC.

The gene calls are TRBV7-2 and TRBJ2-7; TRBD2 matches 7 bases. Unmatched junction bases numbered 18, after V lost 2 bases and J lost 2 bases. Germline CDR1 reads SGHTA; CDR2 reads FQGNSA. The CDR3 extends over 19 amino acids. CDR3 residues: CASSLRAGVDAAAPYEQYF. Written as DNA, the CDR3 is TGTGCCAGCAGCTTACGGGCGGGAGTCGACGCCGCGGCCCCCTACGAGCAGTACTTC.

The CDR3 loop reads CASSTASGRGYNEQFF. The CDR3 DNA follows: TGTGCCAGCAGTACCGCTAGCGGAAGGGGGTACAATGAGCAGTTCTTC. This chain links TRBV27 with TRBJ2-1, with D tentatively TRBD2 (7 bases). The V end lost 5 bases, the J end lost 4 bases, and 18 bases lay between the germline ends. The CDR3 runs to 16 residues. Germline loops: CDR1 MNHEY, CDR2 SMNVEV (reference sequence).

This clone was observed many times. V and J are TRBV28 and TRBJ1-1; 7 bases align to TRBD1. V shed 6 bases and J 1 base; nucleotides not matched to a gene: 11. The CDR3 runs 16 residues. Germline V gene data show CDR1 as MDHEN and CDR2 as SYDVKM. The CDR3 is CASSEQGGAWNTEAFF. In nucleotides, the CDR3 is TGTGCCAGCAGCGAGCAGGGGGGCGCTTGGAACACTGAAGCTTTCTTT.